Listed here are 18 T cell receptor beta chains from one sample, sequenced in a study of cytomegalovirus exposure and HLA in healthy donors. Researchers ran the PCR with 60 Vbeta and 13 Jbeta primers. Generated by immunoSEQ multiplex PCR, the TCRdb table keeps only in-frame clones and is missing some. The table shows fewer than 150,000 clones, with 80% occurring only once. Sequencing input: PBMCs. These receptors were collected from a man aged 25-40 years in good health and CMV-seronegative.

J is TRBJ2-7 and V is TRBV7-9, with TRBD1 matching over 7 bases. V was clipped by 0 bases and J by 3 bases; unmatched bases: 2. Germline V lookup: CDR1 SEHNR, CDR2 FQNEAQ (reference sequence). This CDR3 contains 14 residues. The CDR3 reads CASSLAGDSYEQYF. The CDR3 nucleotides read TGTGCCAGCAGCTTAGCCGGGGACAGCTACGAGCAGTACTTC. The entire variable domain, with the rest obtained from reference TRBV7-9 and TRBJ2-7, is as follows: DTGVSQNPRHKITKRGQNVTFRCDPISEHNRLYWYRQTLGQGPEFLTYFQNEAQLEKSRLLSDRFSAERPKGSFSTLEIQRTEQGDSAMYLCASSLAGDSYEQYFGPGTRLTVT.

The chain recombines TRBV6-5 with TRBJ1-1; TRBD1 might be the D (5 bases). Per germline, CDR1 MNHEY and CDR2 SVGAGI. CDR3 size: 13 residues. Between the trimmed V and J ends, which lost 2 bases and 2 bases, there was a span of 6 bases. CDR3: CASSYGHNTEAFF. CDR3 DNA sequence: TGTGCCAGCAGTTACGGACACAACACTGAAGCTTTCTTT.

In its sample, this clone was seen a few times. The chain couples TRBV6-6 to TRBJ1-4, with D maybe TRBD1 (5 bases). Germline V lookup: CDR1 MNHNY, CDR2 SVGAGI (reference sequence). Trimming removed 6 bases from V and 13 bases from J, with 15 bases in between. This CDR3 has 12 residues. The CDR3, as DNA: TGTGCCAGCAGCCTAGCGGGGCGGGGACTGTTTTTT. Protein product: CASSLAGRGLFF.

A few counts support this clone. The chain employs TRBV28 and TRBJ2-1; 14 bases are shared with TRBD2. V dropped 5 bases and J dropped 7; count of bases not matched to a gene: 7. The germline gives CDR1 MDHEN, CDR2 SYDVKM. The CDR3 has 16 residues. The CDR3 reads CASSAPGLAGVNEQFF. CDR3 nucleotides: TGTGCCAGCAGTGCGCCGGGACTAGCGGGAGTGAATGAGCAGTTCTTC.

The chain is built from TRBV10-2 and TRBJ2-3; TRBD2 matches 9 bases. This CDR3 has 16 residues. Germline-derived CDR1 and CDR2 are WSHSY and SAAADI. J lost 2 bases, V lost 3 bases, and 6 bases had no gene match. CDR3 sequence (DNA): TGCGCCAGCAGTGATAGGCTAGCGGGAAACACAGATACGCAGTATTTT. Translating it yields CASSDRLAGNTDTQYF.

The table lists this clone with a few counts. The chain couples TRBV29-1 to TRBJ1-1; D is undetermined. V was cut by 4 bases and J by 8 bases, with 11 bases left in between. The CDR3 totals 11 residues. The germline CDR1 and CDR2 sequences are SQVTM and ANQGSEA. The chain's CDR3 is CSVVSVWEAFF. CDR3 bases: TGCAGCGTTGTATCAGTGTGGGAAGCTTTCTTT.

This clone was picked up a small number of times. V is TRBV19 and J is TRBJ2-7; D call uncertain. The CDR3 sequence is 14 residues long. Germline lookup yields CDR1 LNHDA and CDR2 SQIVND (reference sequence). The V end lost 4 bases, the J end lost 2 bases, and 12 bases lay between the germline ends. Here the CDR3 DNA reads TGTGCCAGTAGTAATCATTTAGCCCCCTACGAGCAGTACTTC. Amino acid sequence: CASSNHLAPYEQYF.

Only a few counts were recorded for this clone. V is TRBV6-6 and J is TRBJ2-1; the D gene is possibly TRBD1 (6 bases). The CDR3 is made up of 12 amino acids. Germline V gene data show CDR1 as MNHNY and CDR2 as SVGAGI (reference sequence). Trimming shortened V by 0 bases and J by 14 bases, and 11 bases separated the two germline ends. CDR3 sequence (DNA): TGTGCCAGCAGTTACTCTGACAGGCCGAAGTTCTTC. It encodes CASSYSDRPKFF.

This clone was observed a single time. J is TRBJ2-2 and V is TRBV5-6; possibly TRBD2 for D (7 bases). Looked up from germline, CDR1 is SGHDT and CDR2 is YYEEEE. This CDR3 is built from 18 residues. V gave up 0 bases and J gave up 1 base, with 16 bases separating them. The CDR3, as DNA: TGTGCCAGCAGCTTGGGCGGGGGCAACACTGAGAACACCGGGGAGCTGTTTTTT. Translated: CASSLGGGNTENTGELFF.

The V and J genes are TRBV7-6 and TRBJ2-1; 9 bases match TRBD1. The CDR3 is made up of 18 amino acids. CDR1 and CDR2 from the germline V gene are SGHVS and FNYEAQ. V gave up 5 bases and J gave up 5 bases; unmatched junction bases: 16. CDR3 in amino acids: CASSRTGGALRGNNEQFF. The CDR3 bases are TGTGCCAGCAGCCGTACAGGGGGCGCGTTGAGGGGCAACAATGAGCAGTTCTTC.

The chain couples TRBV4-1 to TRBJ2-1; TRBD2 might be the D (6 bases). This CDR3 is built from 14 residues. V lost 2 bases and J 8 bases, leaving 13 bases between the germline ends. CDR1 and CDR2 (germline): MGHRA, YSYEKL. The CDR3 nucleotides read TGCGCCAGCAGCCAAATTTCTCGGAGGGATGAGCAGTTCTTC. This sequence encodes CASSQISRRDEQFF.

The V gene is TRBV28, the J gene TRBJ1-1; the D is unclear. This CDR3 has 12 amino acids. The germline V gene encodes CDR1 MDHEN and CDR2 SYDVKM. The V gene lost 7 bases and the J gene lost 13 bases, with 19 bases spanning the gap. The CDR3 loop reads CASTLLGRLVFF. The CDR3 nucleotides are TGTGCCAGCACCTTACTAGGCAGGCTCGTTTTCTTT. Full variable domain (rest looked up from reference TRBV28 and TRBJ1-1): DVKVTQSSRYLVKRTGEKVFLECVQDMDHENMFWYRQDPGLGLRLIYFSYDVKMKEKGDIPEGYSVSREKKERFSLILESASTNQTSMYLCASTLLGRLVFFGQGTRLTVV.

The CDR3 protein is CASSPRTGQGEKLFF. The CDR3 coding sequence is TGTGCCAGCAGCCCTCGGACAGGGCAAGGGGAAAAACTGTTTTTT. V gene TRBV7-2 combines with J gene TRBJ1-4; 8 nucleotides match TRBD1. The J segment lost 8 bases and the V segment lost 5 bases, leaving 10 bases of the junction unmatched. This CDR3 region has 15 residues. The germline gives CDR1 SGHTA, CDR2 FQGNSA.

Points on this clone: One end of the junction fails to match germline, which may point to a read error. The chain joins TRBV6-5 to TRBJ1-6; no firm D call. This CDR3 contains 13 residues. Looked up from germline, CDR1 is MNHEY and CDR2 is SVGAGI. CDR3 amino acids: CAIREGYNSPLNF. Written as DNA, the CDR3 is TGTGCCATTCGTGAGGGTTATAATTCACCCCTCAACTTT.

The rearrangement links TRBV18 to TRBJ2-1; tentative D call: TRBD1 (6 bases). With 3 bases removed from V and 3 bases from J, the gap between germline ends came to 9 bases. This CDR3 contains 14 residues. Germline CDR1 and CDR2: KGHSH and LQKENI. The CDR3 here is CASSPWTDYNEQFF. DNA for the CDR3: TGTGCCAGCTCACCGTGGACAGACTACAATGAGCAGTTCTTC. The full variable domain, completed using reference TRBV18 and TRBJ2-1, is NAGVMQNPRHLVRRRGQEARLRCSPMKGHSHVYWYRQLPEEGLKFMVYLQKENIIDESGMPKERFSAEFPKEGPSILRIQQVVRGDSAAYFCASSPWTDYNEQFFGPGTRLTVL.

V and J are TRBV5-1 and TRBJ2-2, with a weak D call TRBD1 (5 bases). CDR1 is SGHRS and CDR2 is YFSETQ in the germline V gene. Trimming took 7 bases from V and 4 from J, leaving 8 bases between them. This CDR3 has 12 residues. The CDR3 bases are TGCGCCAGCTTAGACAGCACCGGGGAGCTGTTTTTT. Translating gives CASLDSTGELFF.

The chain couples TRBV11-1 to TRBJ2-7, with 8 bases fitting TRBD2. The V segment lost 5 bases and the J segment 3 bases; nucleotides outside the gene matches: 9. CDR1 is SGHAT and CDR2 is FQDESV in the germline V gene (reference sequence). This CDR3 contains 15 residues. CDR3 loop: CASSPEIAGSYEQYF. The CDR3 region has the DNA TGTGCCAGCAGCCCCGAGATAGCGGGGAGCTACGAGCAGTACTTC.

The rearrangement uses TRBV7-9 and TRBJ1-1, with a tentative D call TRBD1 (5 bases). The CDR3 is 14 amino acids. CDR1 is SEHNR and CDR2 is FQNEAQ in the germline V gene (reference sequence). The V and J ends lost 4 bases and 2 bases respectively, with 11 bases between them. The CDR3: CASSSDSFNTEAFF. DNA of the CDR3: TGTGCCAGCAGCTCAGACAGCTTCAACACTGAAGCTTTCTTT.